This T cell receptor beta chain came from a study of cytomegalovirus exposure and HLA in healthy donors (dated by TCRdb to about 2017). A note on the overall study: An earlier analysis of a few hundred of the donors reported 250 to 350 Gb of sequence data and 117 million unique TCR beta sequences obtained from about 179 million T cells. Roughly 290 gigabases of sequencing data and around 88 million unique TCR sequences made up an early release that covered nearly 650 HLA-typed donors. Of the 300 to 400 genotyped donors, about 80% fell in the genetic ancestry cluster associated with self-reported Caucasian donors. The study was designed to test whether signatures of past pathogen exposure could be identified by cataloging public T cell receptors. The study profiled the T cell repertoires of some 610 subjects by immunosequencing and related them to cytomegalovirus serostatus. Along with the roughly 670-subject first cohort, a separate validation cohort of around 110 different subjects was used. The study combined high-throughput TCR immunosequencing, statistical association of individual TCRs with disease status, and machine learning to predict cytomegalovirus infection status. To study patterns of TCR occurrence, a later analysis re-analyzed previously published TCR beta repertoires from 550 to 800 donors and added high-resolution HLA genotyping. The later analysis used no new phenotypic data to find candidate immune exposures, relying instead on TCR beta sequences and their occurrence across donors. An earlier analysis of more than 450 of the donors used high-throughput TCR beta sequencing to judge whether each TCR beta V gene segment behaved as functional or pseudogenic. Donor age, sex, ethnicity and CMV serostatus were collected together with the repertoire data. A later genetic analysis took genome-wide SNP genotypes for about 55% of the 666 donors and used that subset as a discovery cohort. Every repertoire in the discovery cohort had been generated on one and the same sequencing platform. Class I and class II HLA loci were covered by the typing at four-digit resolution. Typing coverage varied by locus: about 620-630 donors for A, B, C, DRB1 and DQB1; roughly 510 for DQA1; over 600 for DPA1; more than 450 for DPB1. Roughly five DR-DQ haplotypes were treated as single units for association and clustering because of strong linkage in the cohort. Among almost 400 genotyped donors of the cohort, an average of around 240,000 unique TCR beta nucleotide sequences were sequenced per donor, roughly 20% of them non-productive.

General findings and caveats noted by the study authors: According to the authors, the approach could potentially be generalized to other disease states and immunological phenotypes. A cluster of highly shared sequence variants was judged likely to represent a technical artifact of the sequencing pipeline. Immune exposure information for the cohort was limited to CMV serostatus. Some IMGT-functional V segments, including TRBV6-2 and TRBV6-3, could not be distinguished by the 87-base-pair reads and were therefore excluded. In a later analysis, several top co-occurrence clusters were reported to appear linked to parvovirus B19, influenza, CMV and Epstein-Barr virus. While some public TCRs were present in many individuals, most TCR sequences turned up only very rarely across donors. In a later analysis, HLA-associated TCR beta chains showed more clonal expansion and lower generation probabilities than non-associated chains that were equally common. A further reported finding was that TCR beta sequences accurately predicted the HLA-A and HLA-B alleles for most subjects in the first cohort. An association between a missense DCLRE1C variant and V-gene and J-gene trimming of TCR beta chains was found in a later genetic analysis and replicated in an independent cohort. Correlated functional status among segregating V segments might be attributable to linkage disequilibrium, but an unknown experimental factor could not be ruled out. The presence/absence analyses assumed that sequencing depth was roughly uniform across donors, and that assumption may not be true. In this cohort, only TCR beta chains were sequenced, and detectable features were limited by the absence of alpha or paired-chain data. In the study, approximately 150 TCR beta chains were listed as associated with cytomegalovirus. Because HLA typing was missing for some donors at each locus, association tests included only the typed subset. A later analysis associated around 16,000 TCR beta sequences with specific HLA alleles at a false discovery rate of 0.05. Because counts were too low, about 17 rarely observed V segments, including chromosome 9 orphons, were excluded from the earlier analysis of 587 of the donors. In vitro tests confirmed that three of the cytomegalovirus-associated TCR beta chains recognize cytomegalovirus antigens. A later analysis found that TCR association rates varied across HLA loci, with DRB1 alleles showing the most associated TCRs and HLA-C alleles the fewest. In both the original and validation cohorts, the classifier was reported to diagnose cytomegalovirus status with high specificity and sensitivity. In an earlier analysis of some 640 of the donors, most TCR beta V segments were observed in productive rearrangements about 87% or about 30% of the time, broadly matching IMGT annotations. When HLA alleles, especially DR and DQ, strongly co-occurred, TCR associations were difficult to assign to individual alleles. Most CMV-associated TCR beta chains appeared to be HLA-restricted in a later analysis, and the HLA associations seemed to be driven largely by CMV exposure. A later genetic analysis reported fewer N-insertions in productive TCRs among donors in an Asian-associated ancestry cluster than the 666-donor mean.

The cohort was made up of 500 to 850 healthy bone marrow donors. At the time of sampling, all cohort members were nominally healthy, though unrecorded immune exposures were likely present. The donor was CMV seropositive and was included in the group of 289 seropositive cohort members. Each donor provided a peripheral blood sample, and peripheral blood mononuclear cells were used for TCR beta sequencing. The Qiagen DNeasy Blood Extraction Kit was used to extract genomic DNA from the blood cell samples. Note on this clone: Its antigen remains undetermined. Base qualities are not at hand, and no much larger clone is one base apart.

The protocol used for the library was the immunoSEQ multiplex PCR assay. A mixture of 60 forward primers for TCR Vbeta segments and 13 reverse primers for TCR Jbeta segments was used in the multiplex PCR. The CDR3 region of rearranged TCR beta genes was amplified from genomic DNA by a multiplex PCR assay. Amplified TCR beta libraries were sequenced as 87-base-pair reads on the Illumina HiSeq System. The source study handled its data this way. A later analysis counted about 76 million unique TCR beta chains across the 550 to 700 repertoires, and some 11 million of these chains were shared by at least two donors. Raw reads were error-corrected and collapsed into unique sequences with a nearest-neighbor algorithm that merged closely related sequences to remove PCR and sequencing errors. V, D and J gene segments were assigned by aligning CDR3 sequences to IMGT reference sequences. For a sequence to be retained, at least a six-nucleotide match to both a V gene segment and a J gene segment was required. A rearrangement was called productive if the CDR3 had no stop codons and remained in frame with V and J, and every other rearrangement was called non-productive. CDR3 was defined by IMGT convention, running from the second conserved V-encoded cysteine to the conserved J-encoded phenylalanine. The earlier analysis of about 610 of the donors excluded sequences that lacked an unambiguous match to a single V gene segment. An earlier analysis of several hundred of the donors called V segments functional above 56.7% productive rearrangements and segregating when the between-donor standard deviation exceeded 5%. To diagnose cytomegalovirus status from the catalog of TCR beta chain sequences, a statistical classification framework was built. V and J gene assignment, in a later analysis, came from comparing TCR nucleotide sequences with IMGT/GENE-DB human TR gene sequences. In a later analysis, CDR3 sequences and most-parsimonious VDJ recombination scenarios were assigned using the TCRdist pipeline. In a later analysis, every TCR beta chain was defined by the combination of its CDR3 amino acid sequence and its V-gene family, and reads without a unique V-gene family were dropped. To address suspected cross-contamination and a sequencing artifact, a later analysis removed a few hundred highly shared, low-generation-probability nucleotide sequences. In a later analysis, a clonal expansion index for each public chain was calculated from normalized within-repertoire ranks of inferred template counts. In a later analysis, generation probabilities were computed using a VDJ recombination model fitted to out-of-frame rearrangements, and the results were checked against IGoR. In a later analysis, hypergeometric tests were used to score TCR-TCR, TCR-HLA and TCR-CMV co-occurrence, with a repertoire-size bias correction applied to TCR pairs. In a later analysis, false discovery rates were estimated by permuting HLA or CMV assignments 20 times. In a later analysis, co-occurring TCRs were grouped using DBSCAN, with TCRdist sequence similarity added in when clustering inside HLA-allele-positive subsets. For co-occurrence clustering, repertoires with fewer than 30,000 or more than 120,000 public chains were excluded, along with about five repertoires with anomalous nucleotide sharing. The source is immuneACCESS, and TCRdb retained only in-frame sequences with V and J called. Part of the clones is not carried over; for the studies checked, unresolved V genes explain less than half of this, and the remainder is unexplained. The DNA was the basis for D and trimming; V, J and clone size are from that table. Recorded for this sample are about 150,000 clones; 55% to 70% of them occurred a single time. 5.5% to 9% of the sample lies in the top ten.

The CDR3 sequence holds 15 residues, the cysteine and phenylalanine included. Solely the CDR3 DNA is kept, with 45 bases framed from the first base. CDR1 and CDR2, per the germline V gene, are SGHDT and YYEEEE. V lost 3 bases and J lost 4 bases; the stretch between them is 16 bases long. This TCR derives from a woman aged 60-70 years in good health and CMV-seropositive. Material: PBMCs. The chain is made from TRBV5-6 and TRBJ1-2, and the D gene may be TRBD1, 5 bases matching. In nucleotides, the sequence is TGTGCCAGCAGCTCCGCTGGGGCACTCAGCTATGGCTACACCTTC. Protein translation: CASSSAGALSYGYTF.